The TCR beta chain under discussion was sequenced for a study of T cells in Graves' hyperthyroidism and ophthalmopathy. Study results and limitations: Model output signaled ophthalmopathy a median roughly 6.1 months ahead of onset.

From RNA transcripts, TCR beta CDR3 regions were amplified. HTBI primers were the set used in a first-round RT-PCR of the TCR CDR3. A single record per CDR3 protein comes from TCRdb applying MiXCR to the multiplex PCR reads. The repertoire holds about 640,000 distinct CDR3 sequences, about 15% seen once, with about an eighth in the top ten. This clonotype appeared many times. The antigen is not known. Ophthalmopathy patients all had a Clinical Activity Score of at least 3, a NOSPECS grade of at least 4 and disease under 3 months old. Exclusion followed for patients with uncontrolled infection, other autoimmune disease, pregnancy or lactation. The diagnoses drew upon clinical symptoms, serum thyroxine and TRAb, thyroid ultrasound and orbital computed tomography. This CDR3 has 13 amino acids. Trimming took 3 bases from V and 2 from J, leaving 7 bases between them. Looked up from germline, CDR1 is SGHAT and CDR2 is FQNNGV.

Sequenced sample: blood. V is TRBV11-2 and J is TRBJ1-2; no firm D call. The TCR originated in a woman aged 50 to 65 with Graves' ophthalmopathy. CDR3 sequence: CASSFSGNYGYTF. The CDR3 DNA is TGTGCCAGCAGCTTCTCAGGCAACTATGGCTACACCTTC.